This T cell receptor beta chain is from a study of OX40 agonist ivuxolimab in advanced cancers. A note on the overall study: Ivuxolimab was an agonistic, fully human IgG2 monoclonal antibody directed against OX40 (CD134), a costimulatory receptor. Peripheral TCRbeta sequencing aimed to test whether ivuxolimab altered TCR sequence diversity and caused clonal T-cell expansion. Among the roughly 52 dose-escalation patients, some 20 had hepatocellular carcinoma, about 15 melanoma, 9 renal cell carcinoma and 9 head and neck cancer. Intravenous ivuxolimab was administered to patients every 2 weeks at six dose levels: 0.01, 0.1, 0.3, 1.5, 3 and 10 mg/kg. In the dose-escalation cohort, more than 80% of patients were male, and the mean age was 60 years with a range of roughly 23 to 79. Patients were allowed to have had prior anti-PD-1, anti-PD-L1 or anti-CTLA-4 therapy, and more than 30% of the dose-escalation patients had previously received checkpoint inhibitors. The paper reports the monotherapy dose-escalation portion (N = 52 patients) of the phase I ivuxolimab trial. Partial responses were achieved by three dose-escalation patients, of whom one had hepatocellular carcinoma and two had cutaneous melanoma.

About this clone: This receptor's antigen is unknown. Base qualities are not provided; no much larger clone lies one nucleotide away.

What the authors observed across the whole study: Low levels of normalized T-cell clonal expansion were also seen in some nonresponding patients. The antigen specificity of the clonally expanded peripheral T cells was not determined. After ivuxolimab, CD8+ T cells had more expanded clones than CD4+ T cells on average. In the 0.1-3.0 mg/kg groups, partial responders were among the patients with the lowest normalized peripheral clonal expansion, particularly in CD8+ T cells. At doses of 0.1 to 3.0 mg/kg, clonal expansion of both CD4+ and CD8+ blood T cells was observed from baseline to week 6.

Genomic DNA was extracted from sorted cells for sequencing of the TCRbeta CDR3 region. The immunoSEQ Assay was used to sequence the TCRbeta CDR3 regions. TCRdb retrieved this table from immuneACCESS and kept in-frame rearrangements only. Not all clones are present; in checked studies, unresolved V genes account for under half, and no reason is known for the remainder. Here the sample has tens of thousands of clones; 84% occur a single time. Around 2.9% of the sample lies in the top ten. Patients with autoimmune disease history or receiving systemic immunosuppression were excluded from the trial. Peripheral blood for TCR sequencing was collected from all dose cohorts at baseline, on cycle 4 day 1, and on cycle 7 day 1. The samples were taken from a phase I, first-in-human, multicenter, open-label dose-escalation trial of ivuxolimab. Adults with locally advanced or metastatic head and neck squamous cell, hepatocellular, melanoma or renal cell carcinoma were enrolled in the trial. Before TCR sequencing, CD4+ T cells and CD8+ T cells were sorted from peripheral blood as separate populations.

Based on the germline V gene (reference sequence), the CDR1 and CDR2 sequences are LNHDA and SQIVND. The CDR3 runs 14 amino acids, cysteine and phenylalanine included. Of all the DNA, just the CDR3 is kept, 42 bases in frame from base 1. Cut back by 5 bases and 0 bases, the V and J ends lie 8 bases apart. The chain links TRBV19 with TRBJ1-3; a confident D gene designation cannot be given. This receptor was identified in an adult with an advanced solid tumor such as melanoma, head and neck, liver or kidney cancer. The specimen comprised CD4+ or CD8+ T cells sorted from blood, sampled in a trial of the OX40 agonist ivuxolimab. The CDR3 is CASSERGSGNTIYF. The sequenced DNA is TGTGCCAGTAGTGAACGGGGCTCTGGAAACACCATATATTTT.